This entry features one T cell receptor beta chain sequence. Trimming left V 0 bases short and J 5 bases short, with 8 bases between. CDR1 and CDR2 from the germline V gene are SGHKS and YYEKEE (reference sequence). This CDR3 has 13 residues. This sample was included in a study of T cell responses to AZD1222 COVID-19 vaccine. Profiling relied on immunoSEQ multiplex PCR, and the TCRdb table lists in-frame clones only, not all of them. The sample has about 130,000 clones; roughly 90% are singletons. V gene TRBV5-5 combines with J gene TRBJ2-5; D remains unclear. The receptor was isolated from an adult in good health. Sequences were derived from peripheral blood, sampled on day 0 of AZD1222 vaccination. CDR3 amino acids: CASSLVRIETQYF. The DNA of the CDR3 is TGTGCCAGCAGCTTGGTTCGGATTGAGACCCAGTACTTC.